This entry lists 30 T cell receptor beta chains sequenced from one sample in a study of identical twins. In TCRdb, the 5' RACE reads were re-called with MiXCR into one record per CDR3 protein. The sample has a few hundred thousand distinct CDR3 sequences; approximately 8.5% are singletons. The sample was also linked to a second study, of yellow fever vaccine responses in identical twins.

The sequenced sample consisted of memory (CD45RO+) T cells sorted from blood. These receptors all come from a young woman in good health.

In this sample, this clonotype turned up many times. The chain joins TRBV3-1 to TRBJ1-1, with TRBD1 matching over 7 bases. Germline V gives CDR1 LGHDT, CDR2 YNNKEL (reference sequence). The CDR3 sequence is 13 residues long. V shed 4 bases, J shed 6 bases, and the junction held 5 bases outside the gene matches. CDR3 in DNA: TGTGCCAGCAGCCGTAGACAGGGTGCTGAAGCTTTCTTT. Protein product: CASSRRQGAEAFF.

The chain joins TRBV21-1 to TRBJ2-6; TRBD2, the table's D call, lacks a check against the DNA. TRBV21-1 is given as a pseudogene. This CDR3 comprises 17 residues. The CDR3 spells CASSPRGLPSGANVLTF. The CDR3 region has the DNA TGTGCCAGCAGCCCCCGCGGACTCCCCTCTGGGGCCAACGTCCTGACTTTC.

V gene TRBV3-1 combines with J gene TRBJ2-7; the D gene is possibly TRBD2 (6 bases). The CDR3 is 14 amino acids. V was trimmed by 2 bases and J by 3 bases, leaving 11 bases between them. Germline loops: CDR1 LGHDT, CDR2 YNNKEL (reference sequence). The CDR3 DNA sequence: TGTGCCAGCAGCCAACGAGGGACTCGCTACGAGCAGTACTTC. Translation gives CASSQRGTRYEQYF.

This clonotype was seen a single time. V gene TRBV12-3 or TRBV12-4 combines with J gene TRBJ1-4, with D uncertain. There are 15 residues in the CDR3. V dropped 2 bases and J dropped 0 bases, with 7 bases sitting between them. CDR3 nucleotides: TGTGCCAGCAGTTTAACCGTCGCAACTAATGAAAAACTGTTTTTT. Its translation is CASSLTVATNEKLFF.

This clonotype was picked up many times. The chain has TRBV7-8 and TRBJ2-5; D might be TRBD1 (6 bases). V was trimmed by 1 base and J by 5 bases, leaving 14 bases between them. CDR3 length: 15 amino acids. Germline assignment: CDR1 SGHVS and CDR2 FQNEAQ. The DNA of the CDR3 is TGTGCCAGCAGCTTAGAACAGGGACACTGGGAGACCCAGTACTTC. Translating gives CASSLEQGHWETQYF.

The J gene is TRBJ2-3, the V gene TRBV20-1, with no clear D. The CDR3 has 17 residues. CDR1 DFQATT and CDR2 SNEGSKA come from the germline V gene (reference sequence). The V gene lost 0 bases and the J gene lost 4 bases, with 20 bases spanning the gap. The CDR3 region is CSARDSWGRVTADTQYF. CDR3 DNA: TGCAGTGCTAGAGATTCTTGGGGAAGAGTAACTGCAGATACGCAGTATTTT.

This clonotype was picked up many times. The chain joins TRBV27 to TRBJ1-5; D might be TRBD1 (5 bases). Germline V lookup: CDR1 MNHEY, CDR2 SMNVEV (reference sequence). The CDR3 runs 15 residues. V lost 2 bases, J lost 6 bases, and 14 bases lay in between. The CDR3 spells CASSLIGGGGQPQHF. The CDR3 DNA sequence: TGTGCCAGCAGTTTAATTGGTGGGGGGGGTCAGCCCCAGCATTTT.

This clonotype appeared many times. The rearrangement uses TRBV12-3 or TRBV12-4 and TRBJ1-2; TRBD1 might be the D (6 bases). V dropped 3 bases and J dropped 7 bases, with 21 bases sitting between them. The CDR3 runs 16 residues. The CDR3 DNA reads TGTGCCAGCAGTTTCGGGTTCCCAGGGGCTACCGGTGGCTACACCTTC. Protein sequence: CASSFGFPGATGGYTF.

The chain recombines TRBV5-1 with TRBJ1-4; D is uncertain. The V gene lost 0 bases and the J gene lost 4 bases, with 4 bases spanning the gap. The CDR3 sequence is 13 residues long. CDR1 and CDR2 (germline): SGHRS, YFSETQ. CDR3 bases: TGCGCCAGCAGCTTGGGAGTTAATGAAAAACTGTTTTTT. Translation: CASSLGVNEKLFF. Full variable domain (missing parts from reference TRBV5-1 and TRBJ1-4): KAGVTQTPRYLIKTRGQQVTLSCSPISGHRSVSWYQQTPGQGLQFLFEYFSETQRNKGNFPGRFSGRQFSNSRSEMNVSTLELGDSALYLCASSLGVNEKLFFGSGTQLSVL.

This chain connects TRBV12-3 or TRBV12-4 to TRBJ2-2, with D unclear. This CDR3 is built from 13 residues. Trimming shortened V by 6 bases and J by 4 bases, and 9 bases separated the two germline ends. CDR3 sequence reads: CASSRARTGELFF. The CDR3 DNA is TGTGCCAGCAGCCGAGCCCGCACCGGGGAGCTGTTTTTT.

This clonotype showed up many times. The V and J genes are TRBV7-7 and TRBJ1-2; TRBD1 matches 7 bases. V lost 4 bases, J lost 3 bases, and 2 bases stayed unmatched. Germline CDR1 and CDR2: SSHAT and FNYEAQ (reference sequence). CDR3 length: 13 residues. CDR3 sequence (DNA): TGTGCCAGCAGCTCCGGGACAGACTATGGCTACACCTTC. Its translation: CASSSGTDYGYTF.

Remarks on this clonotype: An end of the junction differs from the germline gene, which may be a read error. The gene calls are TRBV20-1 and TRBJ2-1; D may be TRBD2 (5 bases). CDR1 and CDR2 (germline): DFQATT, SNEGSKA (reference sequence). The CDR3 is 15 amino acids. The CDR3 loop reads CSASRGALSYNEQSF. The DNA of the CDR3 is TGCAGTGCTAGCCGGGGTGCCCTCTCATACAATGAGCAGTCCTTC.

The chain carries TRBV3-1 and TRBJ2-5; D gene ambiguous. The CDR3 contains 13 residues. Trimming took 2 bases from V and 2 from J, leaving 6 bases between them. Germline values: CDR1 LGHDT, CDR2 YNNKEL (reference sequence). CDR3 sequence (DNA): TGTGCCAGCAGCCAACTCCGACAAGAGACCCAGTACTTC. Translation gives CASSQLRQETQYF.

The chain joins TRBV28 to TRBJ2-3; maybe TRBD1 (6 bases). Per germline, CDR1 MDHEN and CDR2 SYDVKM. Trimming shortened V by 5 bases and J by 0 bases, and 12 bases separated the two germline ends. The CDR3 covers 15 residues. As DNA, the CDR3 is TGTGCCAGCAGTCGGACAGTCTATAGCACAGATACGCAGTATTTT. This codes for CASSRTVYSTDTQYF.

This clonotype was observed many times. This rearrangement joins TRBV3-1 to TRBJ2-1, with TRBD2 matching over 9 bases. Germline CDR1 LGHDT, CDR2 YNNKEL (reference sequence). The length of the CDR3 is 16 residues. V trimming: 1 base; J trimming: 1 base; junction bases outside the gene matches: 2. The CDR3 DNA follows: TGTGCCAGCAGCCAAGCTACTAGCGGGTCCTACAATGAGCAGTTCTTC. Protein: CASSQATSGSYNEQFF.

The gene calls are TRBV3-1 and TRBJ2-2; D perhaps matches TRBD2 (5 bases). The CDR3 covers 18 residues. CDR1 and CDR2 (germline): LGHDT, YNNKEL (reference sequence). Trimming removed 4 bases at V and 8 bases at J, with 26 bases between. This CDR3 is CASSLPGPTAGPTGELFF. CDR3 sequence (DNA): TGTGCCAGCAGCCTGCCTGGACCTACCGCGGGCCCCACTGGGGAGCTGTTTTTT.

This clonotype has more than one count but fewer than ten. The V call is TRBV20-1, the J call TRBJ2-4, with 8 nucleotides matching TRBD2. The V segment lost 3 bases and the J segment 8 bases; nucleotides outside the gene matches: 3. CDR1 is DFQATT, CDR2 SNEGSKA, per germline (reference sequence). This CDR3 has 12 amino acids. The CDR3 bases are TGCAGTGCTAGTACGGGGGGGTACATTCAGTACTTC. It yields the protein CSASTGGYIQYF.

This rearrangement joins TRBV11-1 to TRBJ2-2, with 11 bases matching TRBD2. There are 18 residues in the CDR3. V lost 5 bases, J lost 3 bases, and 11 bases stayed unmatched. From germline, CDR1 is SGHAT and CDR2 FQDESV (reference sequence). The CDR3 nucleotides are TGTGCCAGCAGCCTTAGCGGGAGGGCAGTGTCGTACACCGGGGAGCTGTTTTTT. It codes for CASSLSGRAVSYTGELFF. Filled out from reference TRBV11-1 and TRBJ2-2, the complete variable domain reads EAEVAQSPRYKITEKSQAVAFWCDPISGHATLYWYRQILGQGPELLVQFQDESVVDDSQLPKDRFSAERLKGVDSTLKIQPAELGDSAMYLCASSLSGRAVSYTGELFFGEGSRLTVL.

This clonotype was counted between two and nine times. The chain carries TRBV20-1 and TRBJ2-1, with TRBD2 identical over 13 bases. Germline-derived CDR1 and CDR2 are DFQATT and SNEGSKA (reference sequence). This CDR3 has 14 residues. V dropped 3 bases and J dropped 7; count of bases not matched to a gene: 3. The CDR3 reads CSARSTSGRNEQFF. The DNA of the CDR3 is TGCAGTGCTAGGTCGACTAGCGGGAGGAATGAGCAGTTCTTC.

This clonotype showed up just a few times. The rearrangement uses TRBV5-1 and TRBJ2-3; a possible D gene is TRBD1 (5 bases). Germline V gene sequence: CDR1 SGHRS, CDR2 YFSETQ. The length of the CDR3 is 14 residues. Trimming removed 3 bases from V and 2 bases from J, with 10 bases in between. The CDR3: CASSSDTTTDTQYF. The CDR3 DNA reads as TGCGCCAGCAGCTCGGACACGACCACAGATACGCAGTATTTT. Full variable domain (remainder filled in from reference TRBV5-1 and TRBJ2-3): KAGVTQTPRYLIKTRGQQVTLSCSPISGHRSVSWYQQTPGQGLQFLFEYFSETQRNKGNFPGRFSGRQFSNSRSEMNVSTLELGDSALYLCASSSDTTTDTQYFGPGTRLTVL.

This clonotype was observed at least ten times. This rearrangement joins TRBV12-3 or TRBV12-4 to TRBJ2-7; 9 bases map to TRBD2. The CDR3 loop spans 15 amino acids. Trimming removed 6 bases from V and 1 base from J; junction bases left unmatched: 7. The DNA for the CDR3 is TGTGCCAGCAGCCGTCGCGGGGGGGAGTCCTACGAGCAGTACTTC. Its protein is CASSRRGGESYEQYF.

The rearrangement joins TRBV20-1 to TRBJ2-3; D is uncertain. The V gene's germline CDR1 is DFQATT and CDR2 SNEGSKA (reference sequence). Trimming pared 3 bases from V and 2 bases from J, leaving 21 bases between. The CDR3 has 17 amino acids. DNA for the CDR3: TGCAGTGCTAGCCCTTTGACACGCCGGCTTCCCACAGATACGCAGTATTTT. Translating it yields CSASPLTRRLPTDTQYF.

The CDR3 nucleotides read TGTGCCAGCAGCAAGGGGACAGCCCAAGAGACCCAGTACTTC. This codes for CASSKGTAQETQYF. The chain links TRBV28 to TRBJ2-5, with 7 positions matching TRBD1. V was clipped by 6 bases and J by 1 base; unmatched bases: 5. Per germline, CDR1 MDHEN and CDR2 SYDVKM. The CDR3 has 14 residues.

The chain uses TRBV3-1 and TRBJ1-6, with 8 bases that match TRBD1. J gave up 4 bases and V 4 bases, and 3 bases lay outside the gene matches. This CDR3 is built from 15 residues. Germline V lookup: CDR1 LGHDT, CDR2 YNNKEL (reference sequence). The CDR3 bases are TGTGCCAGCAGCCTAGACAGGGGATATAATTCACCCCTCCACTTT. Translated, it gives CASSLDRGYNSPLHF.

The sample holds a few counts of this clonotype. The genes are TRBV19 and TRBJ2-6, with D unresolved. V gave up 10 bases and J gave up 2 bases, with 9 bases separating them. Germline V gene sequence: CDR1 LNHDA, CDR2 SQIVND (reference sequence). The CDR3 sequence is 13 residues long. CDR3 DNA: TGTGCCACAAGGGTAACTGGGGCCAACGTCCTGACTTTC. Translation: CATRVTGANVLTF.

The chain employs TRBV4-2 and TRBJ2-7, with TRBD2 identical over 9 bases. The germline gives CDR1 LGHNA, CDR2 YNFKEQ. CDR3 length equals 15 residues. With 4 bases clipped from V and 5 bases from J, the junction kept 9 bases outside the gene matches. The CDR3 protein is CASSLGQREVDEQYF. In DNA, the CDR3 is TGTGCCAGCAGCCTGGGTCAGCGGGAGGTGGACGAGCAGTACTTC.

V and J are TRBV27 and TRBJ2-2; D remains ambiguous. Germline lookup yields CDR1 MNHEY and CDR2 SMNVEV (reference sequence). The CDR3 totals 14 residues. The germline V and J ends were trimmed by 4 bases and 0 bases, with 6 bases remaining between them. CDR3 loop: CASSYTANTGELFF. CDR3 sequence (DNA): TGTGCCAGCAGTTACACAGCGAACACCGGGGAGCTGTTTTTT.

As DNA, the CDR3 is TGTGCCAGTAGGGTCCGGGACTCGCTAAGCACAGATACGCAGTATTTT. It is translated as CASRVRDSLSTDTQYF. V and J are TRBV19 and TRBJ2-3; D is perhaps TRBD2 (6 bases). The CDR3 is 16 residues long. Trimming pared 6 bases from V and 0 bases from J, leaving 16 bases between. The germline V gene encodes CDR1 LNHDA and CDR2 SQIVND (reference sequence).

This clonotype showed up just a few times. The chain employs TRBV28 and TRBJ2-7; D remains ambiguous. The CDR3 runs 15 residues. Between the trimmed V and J ends, which lost 2 bases and 3 bases, there was a span of 14 bases. In germline, CDR1 is MDHEN, CDR2 SYDVKM. The CDR3 loop reads CASSLRCRVVYEQYV. The CDR3 DNA follows: TGTGCCAGCAGTTTAAGGTGTAGGGTGGTCTACGAGCAGTACGTC.

There are many counts of this clonotype. One end of the junction is discordant with germline, which a read error may explain. The CDR3 bases are TGTGCCAGCAGTTTAGGTAGGGGAACCAACTTC. Translation: CASSLGRGTNF. The rearrangement uses TRBV27 and TRBJ2-1; D may be TRBD1 (5 bases). The CDR3 contains 11 residues. CDR1 MNHEY and CDR2 SMNVEV come from the germline V gene (reference sequence).